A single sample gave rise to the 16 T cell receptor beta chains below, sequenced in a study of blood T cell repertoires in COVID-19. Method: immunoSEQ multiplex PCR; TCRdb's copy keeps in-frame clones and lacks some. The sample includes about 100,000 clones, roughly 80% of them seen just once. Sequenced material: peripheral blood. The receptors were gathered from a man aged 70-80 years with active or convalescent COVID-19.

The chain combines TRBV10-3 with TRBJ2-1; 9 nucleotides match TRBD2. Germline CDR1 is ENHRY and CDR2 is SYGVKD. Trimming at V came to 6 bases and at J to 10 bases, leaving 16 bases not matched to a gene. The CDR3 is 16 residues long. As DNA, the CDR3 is TGTGCCATCAGCGACGCAGCGGGGGGCTCACGGGGAGAGCAGTTCTTC. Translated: CAISDAAGGSRGEQFF.

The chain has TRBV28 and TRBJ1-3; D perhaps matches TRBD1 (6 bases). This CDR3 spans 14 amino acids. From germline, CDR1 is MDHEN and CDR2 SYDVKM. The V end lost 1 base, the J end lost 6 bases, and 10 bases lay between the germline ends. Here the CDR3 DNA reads TGTGCCAGCAGTTTATCACAGGGTGAAAACACCATATATTTT. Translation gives CASSLSQGENTIYF.

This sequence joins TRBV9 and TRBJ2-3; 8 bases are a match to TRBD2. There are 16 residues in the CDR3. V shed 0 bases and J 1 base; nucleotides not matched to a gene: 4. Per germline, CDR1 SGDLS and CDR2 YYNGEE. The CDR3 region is CASSVGVAGRTDTQYF. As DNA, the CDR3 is TGTGCCAGCAGCGTAGGGGTAGCGGGGCGCACAGATACGCAGTATTTT. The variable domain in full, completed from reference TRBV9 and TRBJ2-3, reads DSGVTQTPKHLITATGQRVTLRCSPRSGDLSVYWYQQSLDQGLQFLIQYYNGEERAKGNILERFSAQQFPDLHSELNLSSLELGDSALYFCASSVGVAGRTDTQYFGPGTRLTVL.

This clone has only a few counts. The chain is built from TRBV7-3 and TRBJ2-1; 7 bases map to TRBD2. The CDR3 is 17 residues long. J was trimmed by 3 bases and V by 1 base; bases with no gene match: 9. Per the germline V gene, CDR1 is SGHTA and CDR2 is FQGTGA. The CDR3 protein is CASSLNPLAEDYNEQFF. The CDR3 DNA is TGTGCCAGCAGCTTAAACCCTCTAGCGGAAGACTACAATGAGCAGTTCTTC. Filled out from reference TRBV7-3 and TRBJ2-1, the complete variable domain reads GAGVSQTPSNKVTEKGKYVELRCDPISGHTALYWYRQSLGQGPEFLIYFQGTGAADDSGLPNDRFFAVRPEGSVSTLKIQRTERGDSAVYLCASSLNPLAEDYNEQFFGPGTRLTVL.

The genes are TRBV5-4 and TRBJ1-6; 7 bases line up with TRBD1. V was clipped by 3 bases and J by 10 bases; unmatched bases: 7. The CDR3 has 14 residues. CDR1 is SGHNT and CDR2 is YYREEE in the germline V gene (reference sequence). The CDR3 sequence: CASSWGTVGSPLHF. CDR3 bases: TGTGCCAGCAGCTGGGGGACAGTGGGGTCACCCCTCCACTTT.

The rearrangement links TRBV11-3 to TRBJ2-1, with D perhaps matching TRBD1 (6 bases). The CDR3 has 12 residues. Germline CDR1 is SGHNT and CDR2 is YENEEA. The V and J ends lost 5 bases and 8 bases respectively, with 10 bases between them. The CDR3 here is CASSLDRDEQFF. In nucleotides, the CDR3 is TGTGCCAGCAGCCTGGACAGAGATGAGCAGTTCTTC. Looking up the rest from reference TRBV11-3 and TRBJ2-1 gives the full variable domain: EAGVVQSPRYKIIEKKQPVAFWCNPISGHNTLYWYLQNLGQGPELLIRYENEEAVDDSQLPKDRFSAERLKGVDSTLKIQPAELGDSAVYLCASSLDRDEQFFGPGTRLTVL.

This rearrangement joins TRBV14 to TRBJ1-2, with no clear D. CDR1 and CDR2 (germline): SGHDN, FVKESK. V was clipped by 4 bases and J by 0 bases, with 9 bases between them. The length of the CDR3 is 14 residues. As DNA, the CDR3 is TGTGCCAGCAGCCGTGCGGATTCTAACTATGGCTACACCTTC. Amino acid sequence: CASSRADSNYGYTF.

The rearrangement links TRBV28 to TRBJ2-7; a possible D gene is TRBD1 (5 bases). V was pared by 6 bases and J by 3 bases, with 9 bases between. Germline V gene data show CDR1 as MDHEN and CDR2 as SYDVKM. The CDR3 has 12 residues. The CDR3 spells CASSLGVYEQYF. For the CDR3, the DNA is TGTGCCAGCAGCCTAGGGGTCTACGAGCAGTACTTC.

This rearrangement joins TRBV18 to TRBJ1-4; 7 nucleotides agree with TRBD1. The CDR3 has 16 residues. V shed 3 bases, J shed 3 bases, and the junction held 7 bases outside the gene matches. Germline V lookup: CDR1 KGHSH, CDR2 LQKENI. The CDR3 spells CASSPLQTGSNEKLFF. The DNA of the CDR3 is TGTGCCAGCTCACCCCTCCAGACAGGGTCTAATGAAAAACTGTTTTTT. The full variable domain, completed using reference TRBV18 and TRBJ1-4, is NAGVMQNPRHLVRRRGQEARLRCSPMKGHSHVYWYRQLPEEGLKFMVYLQKENIIDESGMPKERFSAEFPKEGPSILRIQQVVRGDSAAYFCASSPLQTGSNEKLFFGSGTQLSVL.

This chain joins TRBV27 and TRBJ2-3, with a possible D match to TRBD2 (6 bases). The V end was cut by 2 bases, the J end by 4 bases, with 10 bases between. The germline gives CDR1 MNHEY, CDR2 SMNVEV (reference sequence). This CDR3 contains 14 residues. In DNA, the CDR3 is TGTGCCAGCAGTTTACGCCGGGACTCAGATACGCAGTATTTT. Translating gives CASSLRRDSDTQYF.

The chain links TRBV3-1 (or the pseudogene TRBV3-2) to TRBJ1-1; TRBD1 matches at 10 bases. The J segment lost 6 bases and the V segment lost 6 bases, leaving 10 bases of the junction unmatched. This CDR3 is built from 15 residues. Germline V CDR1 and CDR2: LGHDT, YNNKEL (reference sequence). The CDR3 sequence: CASSRQGAPLAEAFF. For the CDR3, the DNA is TGTGCCAGCAGTAGACAGGGGGCCCCTCTCGCTGAAGCTTTCTTT.

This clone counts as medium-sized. This CDR3 is CASSVVGRAAGELFF. DNA of the CDR3: TGTGCCAGCAGCGTAGTTGGGAGGGCGGCCGGGGAGCTGTTTTTT. The chain combines TRBV9 with TRBJ2-2; 7 bases are a match to TRBD2. Germline CDR1 reads SGDLS; CDR2 reads YYNGEE. Trimming took 0 bases from V and 6 from J; bases not matched to a gene: 5. This CDR3 has 15 residues. Combining the CDR3 with reference TRBV9 and TRBJ2-2 gives the whole variable domain DSGVTQTPKHLITATGQRVTLRCSPRSGDLSVYWYQQSLDQGLQFLIQYYNGEERAKGNILERFSAQQFPDLHSELNLSSLELGDSALYFCASSVVGRAAGELFFGEGSRLTVL.

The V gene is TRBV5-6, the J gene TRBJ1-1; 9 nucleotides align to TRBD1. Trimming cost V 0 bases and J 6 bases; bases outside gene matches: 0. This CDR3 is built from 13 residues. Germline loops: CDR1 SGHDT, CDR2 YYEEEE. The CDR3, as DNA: TGTGCCAGCAGCTTGGGACAGGGGGCTGAAGCTTTCTTT. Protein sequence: CASSLGQGAEAFF.

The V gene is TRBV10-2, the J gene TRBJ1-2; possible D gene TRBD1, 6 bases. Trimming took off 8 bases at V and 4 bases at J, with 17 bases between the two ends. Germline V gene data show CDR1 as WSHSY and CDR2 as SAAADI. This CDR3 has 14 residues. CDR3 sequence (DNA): TGCGCCAGCGGAAGGCAGACAGGCCCCTATGGCTACACCTTC. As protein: CASGRQTGPYGYTF.

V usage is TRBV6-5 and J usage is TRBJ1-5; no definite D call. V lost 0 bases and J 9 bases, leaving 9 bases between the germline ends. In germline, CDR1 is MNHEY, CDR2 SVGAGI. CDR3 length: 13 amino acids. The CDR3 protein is CASSYSRLWPQHF. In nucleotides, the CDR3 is TGTGCCAGCAGTTACTCCAGGCTTTGGCCCCAGCATTTT.

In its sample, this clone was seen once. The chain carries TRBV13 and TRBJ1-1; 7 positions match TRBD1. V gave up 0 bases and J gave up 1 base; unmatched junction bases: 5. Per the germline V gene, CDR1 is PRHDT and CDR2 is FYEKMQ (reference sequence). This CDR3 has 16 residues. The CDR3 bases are TGTGCCAGCAGCTTAGGCCCGGACAGGAGGAACACTGAAGCTTTCTTT. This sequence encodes CASSLGPDRRNTEAFF. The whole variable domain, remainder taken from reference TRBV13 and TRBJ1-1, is AAGVIQSPRHLIKEKRETATLKCYPIPRHDTVYWYQQGPGQDPQFLISFYEKMQSDKGSIPDRFSAQQFSDYHSELNMSSLELGDSALYFCASSLGPDRRNTEAFFGQGTRLTVV.